This T cell receptor (beta chain) was documented in a study of blood T cell repertoires in COVID-19. Looking at the study overall: Researchers got acute and convalescent COVID-19 samples from the United States, Italy and Spain. In each case, the material was cDNA or gDNA derived from T cells, B-cell-depleted T cells, or PBMCs.

The authors' processing: Amplification of reference gene primers was used by the study to estimate nucleated cell counts. The data were produced by immunoSEQ multiplex PCR, yet TCRdb's version contains in-frame clones alone and is incomplete. V, J and clone size derive from that table, while D and trimming were established from the DNA sequence. The sample has over 70,000 clones; approximately 93% are singletons. The Seattle patients, enrolled during active infection, were followed longitudinally. The V end was cut by 0 bases, the J end by 5 bases, with 11 bases between. Germline V gene sequence: CDR1 SGDLS, CDR2 YYNGEE. The CDR3 totals 14 residues.

Sample: peripheral blood. This TCR derives from a man aged 50 to 60 with COVID-19, enrolled during active disease. V and J are TRBV9 and TRBJ1-1, with D perhaps TRBD1 (6 bases). The CDR3 DNA reads as TGTGCCAGCAGCGTAGATCTAGGGGGAACTGAAGCTTTCTTT. Protein: CASSVDLGGTEAFF. Complete variable domain (other parts from reference TRBV9 and TRBJ1-1): DSGVTQTPKHLITATGQRVTLRCSPRSGDLSVYWYQQSLDQGLQFLIQYYNGEERAKGNILERFSAQQFPDLHSELNLSSLELGDSALYFCASSVDLGGTEAFFGQGTRLTVV.